These 32 T cell receptor beta chains share one sample of origin, sequenced in a study of neurological immune-mediated disorders. TCRdb processed the 5' RACE reads anew with MiXCR; each CDR3 protein has one entry. This sample yields under 50,000 distinct CDR3 sequences, of which roughly 24% are seen a single time; over 20% belongs to the top ten. Sample: PBMCs. These TCRs come from a woman in her 70s in good health.

In its sample, this clonotype was seen many times. The DNA of the CDR3 is TGTGCCAGCAGCTTAGGGGTGGGCAGGGTTCCCACTTATGGCTACACCTTC. This codes for CASSLGVGRVPTYGYTF. V usage is TRBV7-2 and J usage is TRBJ1-2, with D possibly TRBD1 on 5 matching bases. Trimming pared 1 base from V and 5 bases from J, leaving 20 bases between. The CDR3 is 17 residues long. Per germline, CDR1 SGHTA and CDR2 FQGNSA.

This clonotype was recorded many times. This sequence joins TRBV5-1 and TRBJ2-1, with D unresolved. Germline V gives CDR1 SGHRS, CDR2 YFSETQ. CDR3 length: 13 amino acids. V gave up 0 bases and J gave up 5 bases, with 6 bases separating them. The CDR3: CASSLDWDNEQFF. The CDR3 coding sequence is TGCGCCAGCAGCTTGGATTGGGACAATGAGCAGTTCTTC.

This clonotype was found many times. The chain links TRBV15 to TRBJ2-3; possibly TRBD1 or TRBD2 for D (5 bases each). The germline CDR1 and CDR2 sequences are LNHNV and YYDKDF (reference sequence). CDR3 length: 15 amino acids. The V end lost 0 bases, the J end lost 4 bases, and 11 bases lay between the germline ends. The CDR3 loop reads CATSRDGRDADTQYF. The CDR3 DNA follows: TGTGCCACCAGCAGAGATGGCAGGGACGCAGATACGCAGTATTTT. The full variable domain, in which reference TRBV15 and TRBJ2-3 provide the parts outside the CDR3, is DAMVIQNPRYQVTQFGKPVTLSCSQTLNHNVMYWYQQKSSQAPKLLFHYYDKDFNNEADTPDNFQSRRPNTSFCFLDIRSPGLGDTAMYLCATSRDGRDADTQYFGPGTRLTVL.

This clonotype has ten or more counts. The rearrangement links TRBV3-1 to TRBJ2-7, with no clear D. Germline CDR1 is LGHDT and CDR2 is YNNKEL (reference sequence). This CDR3 has 12 amino acids. V lost 4 bases and J lost 2, with 6 bases in between. The CDR3 reads CASSPTTYEQYF. The CDR3 DNA is TGTGCCAGCAGCCCTACCACCTACGAGCAGTACTTC.

V usage is TRBV29-1 and J usage is TRBJ2-5; D not resolved. The length of the CDR3 is 12 residues. Trimming pared 5 bases from V and 5 bases from J, leaving 12 bases between. Germline V gives CDR1 SQVTM, CDR2 ANQGSEA. CDR3 in amino acids: CSVNPRGETQYF. The CDR3 bases are TGCAGCGTTAACCCTCGTGGGGAGACCCAGTACTTC.

This clonotype was counted many times. The V and J genes are TRBV7-8 and TRBJ2-1; weak D call: TRBD2 (6 bases). Trimming left V 5 bases short and J 5 bases short, with 16 bases between. From germline, CDR1 is SGHVS and CDR2 FQNEAQ. This CDR3 has 15 residues. The chain's CDR3 is CASSQSGFSNNEQFF. CDR3 DNA: TGTGCCAGCAGCCAAAGCGGGTTTTCCAACAATGAGCAGTTCTTC.

Many counts were recorded for this clonotype. The V gene is TRBV20-1, the J gene TRBJ2-1; D gene ambiguous. This CDR3 spans 14 amino acids. Germline-derived CDR1 and CDR2 are DFQATT and SNEGSKA (reference sequence). V was shortened by 1 base and J by 3 bases, with 10 bases between the two germline ends. The CDR3 reads CSARGQLHYNEQFF. The CDR3 DNA reads as TGCAGTGCTAGAGGGCAACTGCACTACAATGAGCAGTTCTTC.

This clonotype occurred a few times. V and J are TRBV7-9 and TRBJ2-7; 10 bases map to TRBD1. The CDR3 totals 15 residues. In germline, CDR1 is SEHNR, CDR2 FQNEAQ (reference sequence). The junction had 9 bases not matched to a gene; V was cut back by 4 bases and J by 6 bases. CDR3 sequence: CASSYYGTGDSEQYF. In DNA form, the CDR3 reads TGTGCCAGCAGCTACTACGGGACAGGGGATAGCGAGCAGTACTTC.

By sample fraction, this clonotype is medium-sized. This chain uses TRBV20-1 with TRBJ2-2; TRBD2 is a possible D gene (5 bases). Germline V gene lookup returns CDR1 DFQATT and CDR2 SNEGSKA (reference sequence). With 0 bases removed from V and 1 base from J, the gap between germline ends came to 6 bases. This CDR3 contains 14 residues. This chain's CDR3 is CSARERENTGELFF. The CDR3 bases are TGCAGTGCTAGAGAGAGGGAGAACACCGGGGAGCTGTTTTTT.

This clonotype has a count of ten or more. The gene calls are TRBV5-1 and TRBJ2-7, with D maybe TRBD1 (6 bases). In germline, CDR1 is SGHRS, CDR2 YFSETQ. V gave up 4 bases and J gave up 9 bases, with 23 bases separating them. The CDR3 sequence is 15 residues long. The CDR3 reads CASSLTGQNYEWQYF. As DNA, the CDR3 is TGCGCCAGCAGCCTCACTGGACAGAACTACGAGTGGCAGTACTTC.

There are many counts of this clonotype. The chain employs TRBV5-1 and TRBJ1-1; 7 nucleotides line up with TRBD1. The trim removed 4 bases at V and 1 base at J, leaving 7 bases unmatched. This CDR3 is 15 amino acids long. Germline CDR1 and CDR2: SGHRS and YFSETQ. CDR3 DNA sequence: TGCGCCAGCAGCACCTGGACAGGTGCGAACACTGAAGCTTTCTTT. This encodes CASSTWTGANTEAFF.

This clonotype has ten or more counts. This rearrangement joins TRBV14 to TRBJ2-1; 9 nucleotides agree with TRBD2. The germline V gene has CDR1 SGHDN and CDR2 FVKESK. This CDR3 spans 16 amino acids. The junction had 5 bases not matched to a gene; V was cut back by 4 bases and J by 1 base. The CDR3 region has the DNA TGTGCCAGCAGCCTCCGGCGGGAGGGATCCTACAATGAGCAGTTCTTC. It encodes CASSLRREGSYNEQFF.

This clonotype was recorded at least ten times. This chain joins TRBV20-1 and TRBJ2-6, with 14 bases identical to TRBD2. Germline V gene lookup returns CDR1 DFQATT and CDR2 SNEGSKA (reference sequence). The J segment lost 4 bases and the V segment lost 3 bases, leaving 5 bases of the junction unmatched. The CDR3 loop spans 17 amino acids. The CDR3 reads CSASGTSGSTGANVLTF. Here the CDR3 DNA reads TGCAGTGCTAGTGGGACTAGCGGGAGCACAGGGGCCAACGTCCTGACTTTC.

In this sample, this clonotype turned up many times. This chain joins TRBV5-1 and TRBJ1-1; D is undetermined. The V and J ends lost 4 bases and 10 bases respectively, with 23 bases between them. This CDR3 contains 15 residues. Germline V lookup: CDR1 SGHRS, CDR2 YFSETQ. The CDR3 sequence: CASSVEPDRGRSAFF. The CDR3 DNA is TGCGCCAGCAGCGTGGAGCCAGACCGAGGGAGGTCAGCTTTCTTT.

This clonotype was detected a few times. The chain couples TRBV12-3 or TRBV12-4 to TRBJ2-1; TRBD1 matches at 10 bases. V was pared by 5 bases and J by 9 bases, with 7 bases of the junction left unmatched. The length of the CDR3 is 14 residues. The CDR3 loop reads CASSPRDRGSEQFF. CDR3 sequence (DNA): TGTGCCAGCAGTCCAAGGGACAGGGGTAGTGAGCAGTTCTTC.

This chain joins TRBV28 and TRBJ2-3; tentative D call: TRBD2 (5 bases). This CDR3 region has 16 residues. The germline CDR1 and CDR2 sequences are MDHEN and SYDVKM. V shed 5 bases and J shed 4 bases, with 19 bases lying between them. The CDR3 reads CASSLPVASYPDTQYF. In DNA form, the CDR3 reads TGTGCCAGCAGTCTCCCTGTGGCTAGCTATCCAGATACGCAGTATTTT.

This rearrangement joins TRBV24-1 to TRBJ2-7; no firm D call. The length of the CDR3 is 13 residues. The V gene's germline CDR1 is KGHDR and CDR2 SFDVKD. The V end was cut by 1 base, the J end by 6 bases, with 9 bases between. The DNA for the CDR3 is TGTGCCACCAGTGATTTTACTACCTCCGAGCAGTACTTC. This gives the protein CATSDFTTSEQYF.

In this sample, this clonotype turned up many times. This rearrangement joins TRBV5-1 to TRBJ1-1; no definite D call. Germline V CDR1 and CDR2: SGHRS, YFSETQ. The V end lost 1 base, the J end lost 1 base, and 8 bases lay between the germline ends. The CDR3 spans 14 residues. CDR3 protein: CASSLYWGNTEAFF. The CDR3 bases are TGCGCCAGCAGCTTGTATTGGGGGAACACTGAAGCTTTCTTT. The entire variable domain, with the rest obtained from reference TRBV5-1 and TRBJ1-1, is as follows: KAGVTQTPRYLIKTRGQQVTLSCSPISGHRSVSWYQQTPGQGLQFLFEYFSETQRNKGNFPGRFSGRQFSNSRSEMNVSTLELGDSALYLCASSLYWGNTEAFFGQGTRLTVV.

This clonotype was seen many times. The rearrangement joins TRBV28 to TRBJ2-3; tentatively, D is TRBD1 (5 bases). V shed 4 bases and J shed 1 base, with 15 bases lying between them. Germline CDR1 MDHEN, CDR2 SYDVKM. This CDR3 is 16 amino acids long. The chain's CDR3 is CASSYSVGAGTDTQYF. In DNA, the CDR3 is TGTGCCAGCAGTTATTCCGTAGGGGCGGGCACAGATACGCAGTATTTT.

In this sample, this clonotype turned up many times. The chain uses TRBV12-3 or TRBV12-4 and TRBJ2-2; D perhaps matches TRBD1 (5 bases). V lost 5 bases and J 9 bases, leaving 22 bases between the germline ends. The CDR3 runs 16 residues. This CDR3 reads CASSPDALPDNRELFF. CDR3 nucleotides: TGTGCCAGCAGTCCAGATGCGCTCCCGGACAATAGGGAGCTGTTTTTT.

This clonotype appeared many times. The rearrangement joins TRBV27 to TRBJ1-6, with D unclear. The CDR3 extends over 12 amino acids. Germline V gene lookup returns CDR1 MNHEY and CDR2 SMNVEV (reference sequence). The germline V and J ends were trimmed by 5 bases and 4 bases, with 3 bases remaining between them. The CDR3 region is CASSAYNSPLHF. As DNA, the CDR3 is TGTGCCAGCAGTGCGTATAATTCACCCCTCCACTTT.

Turning to this clonotype: One end of the junction varies from germline; a read error may be responsible. CDR3 sequence reads: CANSPGSGISEAFF. The CDR3 coding sequence is TGTGCCAACAGCCCCGGGTCAGGGATATCTGAAGCTTTCTTT. The chain carries TRBV7-9 and TRBJ1-1, with D maybe TRBD1 (5 bases). Germline lookup yields CDR1 SEHNR and CDR2 FQNEAQ (reference sequence). The CDR3 runs 14 residues. The full variable domain, its missing parts supplied by reference TRBV7-9 and TRBJ1-1, is DTGVSQNPRHKITKRGQNVTFRCDPISEHNRLYWYRQTLGQGPEFLTYFQNEAQLEKSRLLSDRFSAERPKGSFSTLEIQRTEQGDSAMYLCANSPGSGISEAFFGQGTRLTVV.

This clonotype came up many times. V usage is TRBV7-2 and J usage is TRBJ1-2; 7 bases match TRBD1. Unmatched junction bases numbered 11, after V lost 5 bases and J lost 5 bases. Looked up from germline, CDR1 is SGHTA and CDR2 is FQGNSA. This CDR3 spans 15 amino acids. The CDR3 region has the DNA TGTGCCAGCAGCCAAGGGACAGAACCAGGATATGGCTACACCTTC. Protein: CASSQGTEPGYGYTF.

V and J are TRBV3-1 and TRBJ2-1; TRBD2 matches at 12 bases. The germline gives CDR1 LGHDT, CDR2 YNNKEL (reference sequence). V trimming: 4 bases; J trimming: 7 bases; junction bases outside the gene matches: 8. This CDR3 has 16 amino acids. The CDR3 bases are TGTGCCAGCAGCCCTCCGACTAGCGGGGGAAGGAATGAGCAGTTCTTC. Protein product: CASSPPTSGGRNEQFF.

This clonotype was seen many times. V usage is TRBV21-1 and J usage is TRBJ1-2. TRBV21-1 has pseudogene status. The CDR3 is 14 residues long. CDR3: CASSARDFPDGYTF. The CDR3 region has the DNA TGTGCCAGCAGCGCCCGGGACTTTCCGGACGGCTACACCTTC.

This clonotype ranks as medium-sized. The rearrangement links TRBV4-1 to TRBJ2-5; 11 positions match TRBD2. The ends lost 4 bases at V and 0 bases at J; junction bases unmatched: 13. CDR3 length: 19 amino acids. Per germline, CDR1 MGHRA and CDR2 YSYEKL. The CDR3 nucleotides read TGCGCCAGCAGCCGCTCCACCTGGGCTAGCGGGAGGTACCAAGAGACCCAGTACTTC. Its translation is CASSRSTWASGRYQETQYF.

This clonotype was detected many times. V is TRBV20-1 and J is TRBJ2-1; 9 bases match TRBD1. The germline V gene encodes CDR1 DFQATT and CDR2 SNEGSKA (reference sequence). The V gene end was trimmed by 2 bases and the J gene end by 15 bases; junction bases not matched to a gene: 11. The CDR3 covers 13 residues. As DNA, the CDR3 is TGCAGTGCTAGAAGGGAGACAGGGGGGGTAGTGTTCTTC. Translating gives CSARRETGGVVFF.

This clonotype was detected many times. J is TRBJ2-5 and V is TRBV5-1; TRBD2 matches at 8 bases. CDR3 size: 15 residues. V lost 1 base to trimming and J lost 1 base; unmatched junction nucleotides: 3. In germline, CDR1 is SGHRS, CDR2 YFSETQ. DNA for the CDR3: TGCGCCAGCAGCTTGAATAGCGGGGTCCAAGAGACCCAGTACTTC. Residues: CASSLNSGVQETQYF.

This chain links TRBV18 with TRBJ2-5, with D hard to call. Between the trimmed V and J ends, which lost 4 bases and 5 bases, there was a span of 17 bases. Germline loops: CDR1 KGHSH, CDR2 LQKENI. CDR3 length: 15 amino acids. The CDR3 here is CASSQFLGVEETQYF. In DNA, the CDR3 is TGTGCCAGCTCACAATTTCTGGGTGTAGAGGAGACCCAGTACTTC.

This clonotype came up many times. V gene TRBV5-5 combines with J gene TRBJ2-3; D is ambiguous. Deletions cut 1 base from V and 7 bases from J, with 7 bases between. The CDR3 is 12 residues long. Germline V gives CDR1 SGHKS, CDR2 YYEKEE (reference sequence). The CDR3 nucleotides are TGTGCCAGCAGCTTGTGGGGATATACGCAGTATTTT. It translates to CASSLWGYTQYF.

The rearrangement joins TRBV18 to TRBJ1-1; maybe TRBD1 (5 bases). The CDR3 contains 14 residues. V lost 3 bases and J lost 4, with 12 bases in between. Germline-derived CDR1 and CDR2 are KGHSH and LQKENI. CDR3 region: CASSPGRGSTEAFF. The CDR3 coding sequence is TGTGCCAGCTCACCGGGACGGGGGAGCACTGAAGCTTTCTTT.

The chain uses TRBV18 and TRBJ1-6, with no clear D. V lost 1 base, J lost 7 bases, and 5 bases lay in between. The CDR3 has 13 residues. From germline, CDR1 is KGHSH and CDR2 LQKENI. CDR3 residues: CASSPQANSPLHF. CDR3 nucleotides: TGTGCCAGCTCACCACAGGCGAATTCACCCCTCCACTTT.